These 20 T cell receptor beta chains came from one sample sequenced in a study of CXCR3-negative and CXCR3-positive naive CD8 T cells. The libraries of TRB cDNA were constructed through 5' RACE using UMI labels. From the 5' RACE reads, TCRdb lists one entry per CDR3 protein and no DNA. In all, the sample yields some 120,000 distinct CDR3 sequences. The study's findings and limits: Relative to CXCR3-negative naive cells, CXCR3-positive naive cells had more hydrophobic TRB CDR3s.

Antigen specificity for these receptors is unknown. The specimen sequenced was naive CXCR3+ CD8+ T cells from blood. Subset of the sample: CD45RO-CCR7+CD27+CD95- naive CD8+ T cells expressing CXCR3 (TNR3+). The receptors originated from a human donor in good health. Some clones in this sample may be carry-over from other donors' samples.

This chain joins TRBV12-3 or TRBV12-4 and TRBJ2-1; TCRdb lists TRBD1, though no DNA is available to test this call. The length of the CDR3 is 14 residues. The CDR3 spells CASSPYRGHNEQFF.

This chain links TRBV28 with TRBJ2-5; TCRdb's D gene call, TRBD1, goes unchecked for lack of DNA. The V gene's germline CDR1 is MDHEN and CDR2 SYDVKM. The CDR3 has 15 residues. The CDR3 loop is CASSPSRLPGETQYF.

The genes are TRBV10-1 and TRBJ1-1; TCRdb names TRBD1, which stays unverified in the absence of DNA. CDR3 length: 13 residues. Germline V lookup: CDR1 WNHNN, CDR2 SYGVQD (reference sequence). The CDR3 region is CASSSGTDTEAFF.

The chain uses TRBV4-1 and TRBJ1-5. Germline V gene lookup returns CDR1 MGHRA and CDR2 YSYEKL. This CDR3 has 17 residues. This CDR3 is CASSQDGAGFSNQPQHF.

V usage is TRBV6-2 or TRBV6-3 and J usage is TRBJ1-4; the TRBD1 assignment by TCRdb is unverifiable without DNA. The CDR3 has 16 residues. Germline V gene lookup returns CDR1 MNHEY and CDR2 SVGEGT. CDR3 protein: CASSSDPGATNEKLFF.

The V and J genes are TRBV7-9 and TRBJ1-5; with no DNA, the TCRdb D assignment of TRBD1 cannot be verified. CDR3 size: 18 residues. Germline CDR1 is SEHNR and CDR2 is FQNEAQ (reference sequence). The CDR3: CASSGGTGGLRSNQPQHF.

This chain uses TRBV5-5 with TRBJ1-1. The CDR3 extends over 15 amino acids. The germline gives CDR1 SGHKS, CDR2 YYEKEE (reference sequence). The CDR3: CASSLANFIGTEAFF.

The rearrangement links TRBV29-1 to TRBJ2-1; as DNA is missing, the TRBD2 call by TCRdb cannot be tested. This CDR3 comprises 11 residues. Per the germline V gene, CDR1 is SQVTM and CDR2 is ANQGSEA. CDR3 in amino acids: CSGDFYNEQFF.

The rearrangement links TRBV6-5 to TRBJ2-6; lacking DNA, the TRBD2 call made by TCRdb goes unchecked. This CDR3 has 14 residues. From germline, CDR1 is MNHEY and CDR2 SVGAGI. CDR3 amino acids: CASSLITGANVLTF.

The rearrangement uses TRBV2 and TRBJ2-7; without DNA, the TCRdb call of TRBD1 cannot be checked. The CDR3 sequence is 14 residues long. In germline, CDR1 is SNHLY, CDR2 FYNNEI. This CDR3 reads CASSSYRGPYEQYF.

This rearrangement joins TRBV29-1 to TRBJ2-1; there is no DNA to check the TCRdb D call of TRBD1. CDR1 is SQVTM and CDR2 is ANQGSEA in the germline V gene. The CDR3 sequence is 13 residues long. The CDR3 protein is CSVGRGDYNEQFF.

The chain uses TRBV7-9 and TRBJ1-3; lacking DNA, the TRBD1 call made by TCRdb goes unchecked. The CDR3 is made up of 15 amino acids. CDR1 SEHNR and CDR2 FQNEAQ come from the germline V gene (reference sequence). CDR3 protein: CASTPQGASGNTIYF.

This chain connects TRBV11-2 to TRBJ2-7; TCRdb indicates TRBD2, and absent DNA this call remains unverified. The CDR3 is made up of 16 amino acids. Germline V gene lookup returns CDR1 SGHAT and CDR2 FQNNGV. This chain's CDR3 is CASSSPSDVGSWEQYF.

V usage is TRBV9 and J usage is TRBJ2-1; TCRdb's D call, TRBD2, is unchecked because there is no DNA. The germline V gene has CDR1 SGDLS and CDR2 YYNGEE. The CDR3 is 15 residues long. CDR3 sequence reads: CASSDSSGSRNEQFF.

This chain uses TRBV5-1 with TRBJ2-1; the D call of TRBD1 rests on TCRdb alone, since no DNA is present to check it. The CDR3 has 15 amino acids. Germline values: CDR1 SGHRS, CDR2 YFSETQ. The chain's CDR3 is CASSPQGQGDNEQFF.

The CDR3 loop is CASSLQAVNEQFF. V and J are TRBV7-3 and TRBJ2-1. The germline V gene has CDR1 SGHTA and CDR2 FQGTGA. This CDR3 spans 13 amino acids.

The rearrangement uses TRBV7-9 and TRBJ2-7; TCRdb names TRBD1, which stays unverified in the absence of DNA. CDR1 and CDR2 (germline): SEHNR, FQNEAQ (reference sequence). The CDR3 sequence is 15 residues long. CDR3 region: CASSYTRDRPYEQYF.

The chain employs TRBV20-1 and TRBJ2-3; TCRdb selects TRBD2, and the lack of DNA leaves this call unchecked. In germline, CDR1 is DFQATT, CDR2 SNEGSKA (reference sequence). The CDR3 sequence is 20 residues long. The CDR3 loop reads CSASSIRIQSSGREADTQYF.

The chain links TRBV20-1 to TRBJ2-7; the D call of TRBD2 rests on TCRdb alone, since no DNA is present to check it. The CDR3 covers 18 residues. Germline lookup yields CDR1 DFQATT and CDR2 SNEGSKA (reference sequence). The chain's CDR3 is CSASSPGLAGLNSYEQYF.

The rearrangement links TRBV30 to TRBJ2-5; TCRdb's assignment of TRBD1 cannot be checked, as there is no DNA. Germline V CDR1 and CDR2: GTSNPN, SVGIG (reference sequence). This CDR3 has 14 residues. The CDR3 region is CAWSDRDAQETQYF.